Following are 8 T cell receptor beta chains from one sample sequenced in a study of cytomegalovirus exposure and HLA in healthy donors. The PCR was carried out with 60 Vbeta primers and 13 Jbeta primers. Measured with immunoSEQ multiplex PCR; TCRdb has only the in-frame clones, and not every one. This table holds 35,000 to 45,000 clones, about 60% found once. Sequencing used PBMCs. The receptors come from a man between 60 and 75 years old in good health and CMV-seropositive.

The chain is built from TRBV4-1 and TRBJ2-3; 9 nucleotides line up with TRBD2. V was pared by 2 bases and J by 6 bases, with 6 bases of the junction left unmatched. The CDR3 loop spans 15 amino acids. Germline CDR1 and CDR2: MGHRA and YSYEKL. CDR3 DNA sequence: TGCGCCAGCAGCCAATATAGCGGGAGTAGTGATACGCAGTATTTT. Its protein is CASSQYSGSSDTQYF.

The rearrangement uses TRBV11-2 and TRBJ1-1, with D tentatively TRBD1 (5 bases). From germline, CDR1 is SGHAT and CDR2 FQNNGV. The CDR3 extends over 14 amino acids. The V end was cut by 5 bases, the J end by 1 base, with 11 bases between. The CDR3 here is CASSRDYRNTEAFF. CDR3 bases: TGTGCCAGCAGCAGGGACTATCGGAACACTGAAGCTTTCTTT.

There are a few counts of this clone. The V call is TRBV28, the J call TRBJ1-1; 8 bases are a match to TRBD1. The CDR3 has 15 amino acids. Germline values: CDR1 MDHEN, CDR2 SYDVKM. V trimming: 5 bases; J trimming: 1 base; junction bases outside the gene matches: 6. The CDR3 loop reads CASSGPGTGNTEAFF. The CDR3 DNA is TGTGCCAGCAGTGGCCCCGGGACAGGGAACACTGAAGCTTTCTTT.

This sequence joins TRBV27 and TRBJ2-5; 8 bases match TRBD1. J lost 5 bases, V lost 5 bases, and 10 bases had no gene match. The CDR3 consists of 15 residues. Per germline, CDR1 MNHEY and CDR2 SMNVEV (reference sequence). The CDR3 DNA reads as TGTGCCAGCAGTCCTCCTCCAGGGGGCGAGGAGACCCAGTACTTC. Protein: CASSPPPGGEETQYF.

The V and J genes are TRBV19 and TRBJ2-6, with 8 bases fitting TRBD1. The CDR3 loop spans 16 amino acids. The ends lost 3 bases at V and 2 bases at J; junction bases unmatched: 3. Germline V gene lookup returns CDR1 LNHDA and CDR2 SQIVND (reference sequence). CDR3 DNA: TGTGCCAGTAGTATCCAGGGGGCGACTGGGGCCAACGTCCTGACTTTC. It encodes CASSIQGATGANVLTF. The variable domain in full, with the rest retrieved from reference TRBV19 and TRBJ2-6, is DGGITQSPKYLFRKEGQNVTLSCEQNLNHDAMYWYRQDPGQGLRLIYYSQIVNDFQKGDIAEGYSVSREKKESFPLTVTSAQKNPTAFYLCASSIQGATGANVLTFGAGSRLTVL.

The gene calls are TRBV5-1 and TRBJ2-1; 7 bases line up with TRBD2. Germline loops: CDR1 SGHRS, CDR2 YFSETQ. J gave up 7 bases and V 0 bases, and 7 bases lay outside the gene matches. CDR3 length: 15 residues. This CDR3 reads CASSLVAGVGNEQFF. The CDR3 bases are TGCGCCAGCAGCTTGGTCGCGGGAGTGGGAAATGAGCAGTTCTTC.

V gene TRBV9 combines with J gene TRBJ2-5, with a possible D match to TRBD1 (6 bases). The CDR3 spans 13 residues. Germline CDR1 SGDLS, CDR2 YYNGEE. Trimming removed 6 bases at V and 5 bases at J, with 14 bases between. The CDR3, as DNA: TGTGCCAGCAACGCTCAGGGGCTCGAGACCCAGTACTTC. Protein: CASNAQGLETQYF. The variable domain in full, completed from reference TRBV9 and TRBJ2-5, reads DSGVTQTPKHLITATGQRVTLRCSPRSGDLSVYWYQQSLDQGLQFLIQYYNGEERAKGNILERFSAQQFPDLHSELNLSSLELGDSALYFCASNAQGLETQYFGPGTRLLVL.

J is TRBJ1-2 and V is TRBV10-2; TRBD1 aligns across 9 bases. The CDR3 contains 13 residues. Germline CDR1 and CDR2: WSHSY and SAAADI. V shed 4 bases and J 4 bases; nucleotides not matched to a gene: 1. CDR3 sequence: CASSGDRVYGYTF. CDR3 bases: TGCGCCAGCAGTGGGGACAGGGTCTATGGCTACACCTTC.